Described below is a single TCR beta chain sequence and its context. This sample was taken from a study of blood T cell repertoires in COVID-19. Study background: Samples of COVID-19 (acute and convalescent) were obtained from the United States, Italy and Spain.

In the source study's methods: Estimates of nucleated cell counts were drawn from the amplification of reference gene primers. Data came from immunoSEQ multiplex PCR; TCRdb stores just in-frame clones and leaves some out. V, J and clone size are taken as reported in that table, and D and trimming were inferred from the DNA itself. This sample has tens of thousands of clones, with less than 80% found just once. Sequencing was done on a sample of peripheral blood. The receptor was isolated from a man at least 80 years old with acute or convalescent COVID-19.

CDR3 sequence: CASSSEYRDRVGYTF. As DNA, the CDR3 is TGTGCCAGCAGCTCAGAATACCGGGACAGGGTCGGCTACACCTTC. The chain couples TRBV7-9 to TRBJ1-2, with 9 bases that match TRBD1. Looked up from germline, CDR1 is SEHNR and CDR2 is FQNEAQ (reference sequence). With V trimmed by 4 bases and J by 8 bases, 11 bases remained unmatched. The CDR3 has 15 amino acids.